The sequence of this T cell receptor beta chain was determined in a study of T cells expressing NK-cell markers. TCRdb re-called the 5' RACE reads; one entry per CDR3 protein, DNA not given. The table for this sample gives about 300,000 distinct CDR3 sequences. The CDR3 is 13 residues long. Germline V lookup: CDR1 SEHNR, CDR2 FQNEAQ (reference sequence). The sequence derives from a woman aged 18 to 69 in good health. The chain joins TRBV7-9 to TRBJ2-4; lacking DNA, the TRBD1 call made by TCRdb goes unchecked. What was sequenced was blood T cells: a sorted CD56 or NKG2C T cell subset, CD4+ or CD8+ T cells, or bulk PBMC T cells (not recorded which). CDR3 amino acids: CASSLDGTGLQYF.